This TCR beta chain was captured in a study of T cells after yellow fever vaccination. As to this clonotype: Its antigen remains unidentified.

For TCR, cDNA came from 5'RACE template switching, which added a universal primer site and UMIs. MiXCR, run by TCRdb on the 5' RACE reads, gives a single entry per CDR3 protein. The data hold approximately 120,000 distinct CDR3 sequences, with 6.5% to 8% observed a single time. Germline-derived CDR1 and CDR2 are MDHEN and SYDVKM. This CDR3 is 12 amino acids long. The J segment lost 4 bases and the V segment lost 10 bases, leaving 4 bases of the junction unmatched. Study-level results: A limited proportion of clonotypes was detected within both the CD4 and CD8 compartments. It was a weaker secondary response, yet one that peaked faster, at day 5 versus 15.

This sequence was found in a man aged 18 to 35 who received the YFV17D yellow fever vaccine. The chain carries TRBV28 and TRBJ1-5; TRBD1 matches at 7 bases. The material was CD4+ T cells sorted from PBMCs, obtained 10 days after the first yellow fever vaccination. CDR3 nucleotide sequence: TGTGCCACCTTACAGGGGAATCAGCCCCAGCATTTT. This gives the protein CATLQGNQPQHF.